The entry below describes one T cell receptor (beta chain). The sample originates from a study of control samples from healthy donors and cancer patients. The data were produced by immunoSEQ multiplex PCR, yet TCRdb's version contains in-frame clones alone and is incomplete. The sample carries around 130,000 clones, 80% to 90% recorded once. There are 14 residues in the CDR3. The ends were cut back, 7 bases at V and 3 bases at J, with 15 bases in the middle. Germline lookup yields CDR1 SNHLY and CDR2 FYNNEI. V is TRBV2 and J is TRBJ2-5; D is perhaps TRBD2 (7 bases). The sequencing sample was made of blood. This TCR was recovered from a man aged 45-60 years in good health. CDR3 in amino acids: CASKGGRGEETQYF. The CDR3 bases are TGTGCCAGCAAGGGTGGGAGGGGGGAAGAGACCCAGTACTTC.